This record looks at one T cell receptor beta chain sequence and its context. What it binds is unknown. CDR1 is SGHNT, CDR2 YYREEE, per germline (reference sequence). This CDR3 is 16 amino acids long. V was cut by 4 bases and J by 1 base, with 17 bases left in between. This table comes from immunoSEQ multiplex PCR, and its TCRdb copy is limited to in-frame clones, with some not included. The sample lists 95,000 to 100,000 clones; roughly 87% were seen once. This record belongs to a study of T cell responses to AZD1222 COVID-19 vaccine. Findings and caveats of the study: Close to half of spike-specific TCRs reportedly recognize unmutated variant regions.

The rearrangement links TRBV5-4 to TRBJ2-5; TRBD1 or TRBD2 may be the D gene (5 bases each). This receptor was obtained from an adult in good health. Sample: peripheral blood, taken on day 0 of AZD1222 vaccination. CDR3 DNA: TGTGCCAGCAGCCTGAGGGGCCTGGGGCTCCAAGAGACCCAGTACTTC. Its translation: CASSLRGLGLQETQYF.